The rows below give T cell receptor beta chains drawn from one sample of a study of T cells after yellow fever vaccination. TCRdb used MiXCR to reprocess the 5' RACE reads, holding one entry per CDR3 protein. The sample gives some 54,000 distinct CDR3 sequences, approximately 6.6% of which show up once; approximately 24% is in the top ten. The sample in question was CD8+ T cells not binding an NS4B(214-222) dextramer, sorted from PBMCs, obtained roughly 45 days after the first yellow fever vaccination. The receptors derive from a man younger than 30 who received the YFV17D yellow fever vaccine. CDR3s include the opening cysteine and the closing phenylalanine or tryptophan. D genes are given only for firm matches. Clone size is stated in some rows and not others, as once, few, many or a class when expanded.

V: TRBV4-1
size: many
D: NA
J: TRBJ2-7
CDR3: CASSLPSYEQYF
DNA: TGCGCCAGCAGCCTCCCATCCTACGAGCAGTACTTC

V: TRBV7-9
size: few
D: NA
J: TRBJ2-7
CDR3: CASSLAAEAYEQYF
DNA: TGTGCCAGCAGCTTAGCAGCCGAGGCCTACGAGCAGTACTTC

V: TRBV12-3/TRBV12-4
size: few
D: TRBD1
J: TRBJ2-1
CDR3: CASSSTGDLFF
DNA: TGTGCCAGCAGTTCGACAGGGGATCTGTTCTTC

V: TRBV4-1
size: NA
D: TRBD2
J: TRBJ2-3
CDR3: CATGLAGGVGTQYF
DNA: TGCGCCACCGGACTAGCGGGGGGAGTAGGTACGCAGTATTTT

V: TRBV7-2
size: NA
D: NA
J: TRBJ2-7
CDR3: CASSPGSEQYF
DNA: TGTGCCAGCAGCCCAGGGAGCGAGCAGTACTTC

V: TRBV9
size: NA
D: NA
J: TRBJ2-7
CDR3: CASSAGGGPSYEQYF
DNA: TGTGCCAGCAGCGCCGGAGGCGGGCCATCCTACGAGCAGTACTTC

V: TRBV12-3/TRBV12-4
size: many
D: TRBD1
J: TRBJ2-3
CDR3: CASSETGGENTDTQYF
DNA: TGTGCCAGCAGTGAGACAGGGGGTGAGAACACAGATACGCAGTATTTT

V: TRBV29-1
size: few
D: TRBD2
J: TRBJ2-3
CDR3: CSVQGPVGLGDTQYF
DNA: TGCAGCGTTCAGGGACCCGTGGGACTAGGGGATACGCAGTATTTT

V: TRBV2
size: many
D: NA
J: TRBJ2-5
CDR3: CASGLSETQYF
DNA: TGTGCCAGCGGATTGTCAGAGACCCAGTACTTC

V: TRBV29-1
size: few
D: TRBD2
J: TRBJ2-1
CDR3: CSVRRGLAGQARYNEQFF
DNA: TGCAGCGTGCGCAGGGGACTAGCGGGGCAGGCAAGATACAATGAGCAGTTCTTC

V: TRBV5-1
size: NA
D: NA
J: TRBJ1-1
CDR3: CASSLAQEQNTEAFF
DNA: TGCGCCAGCAGCTTGGCGCAGGAGCAGAACACTGAAGCTTTCTTT

V: TRBV5-1
size: many
D: NA
J: TRBJ2-7
CDR3: CASSTGAGGHEQYF
DNA: TGCGCCAGCAGCACGGGGGCAGGGGGACACGAGCAGTACTTC

V: TRBV10-3
size: NA
D: TRBD1
J: TRBJ2-3
CDR3: CAISRDRGVDTQYF
DNA: TGTGCCATCAGCCGGGACAGGGGAGTAGATACGCAGTATTTT

V: TRBV7-6
size: few
D: NA
J: TRBJ2-2
CDR3: CASSSHSRTGELFF
DNA: TGTGCCAGCAGCTCCCACAGTAGGACCGGGGAGCTGTTTTTT

V: TRBV4-2
size: many
D: NA
J: TRBJ1-1
CDR3: CASTRTRNTEAFF
DNA: TGTGCCAGCACCAGGACGAGGAACACTGAAGCTTTCTTT

V: TRBV7-9
size: NA
D: TRBD1
J: TRBJ1-4
CDR3: CASSLVGQGPSNEKLFF
DNA: TGTGCCAGCAGCTTAGTGGGACAGGGGCCATCTAATGAAAAACTGTTTTTT

V: TRBV20-1
size: NA
D: TRBD1
J: TRBJ2-1
CDR3: CSARGQDNINEQFF
DNA: TGCAGTGCTAGGGGACAGGATAATATCAATGAGCAGTTCTTC

V: TRBV19
size: few
D: NA
J: TRBJ1-2
CDR3: CASTLWGQFDYGYTF
DNA: TGTGCCAGTACTCTCTGGGGACAATTTGACTATGGCTACACCTTC

V: TRBV7-2
size: many
D: NA
J: TRBJ2-5
CDR3: CASSYPGKTQETQYF
DNA: TGTGCCAGCAGTTATCCGGGGAAGACTCAAGAGACCCAGTACTTC

V: TRBV3-1
size: many
D: NA
J: TRBJ1-1
CDR3: CASSQENYRYTEAFF
DNA: TGTGCCAGCAGCCAAGAAAACTACAGATACACTGAAGCTTTCTTT

V: TRBV19
size: many
D: NA
J: TRBJ2-1
CDR3: CASSIFQVGSYNEQFF
DNA: TGTGCCAGTAGTATTTTCCAGGTCGGCTCCTACAATGAGCAGTTCTTC

V: TRBV19
size: few
D: TRBD1
J: TRBJ1-1
CDR3: CASSNVNRGPETEAFF
DNA: TGTGCCAGTAGTAACGTTAACAGGGGGCCTGAAACTGAAGCTTTCTTT

V: TRBV6-5
size: few
D: NA
J: TRBJ2-2
CDR3: CASSSGPHDTGELFF
DNA: TGTGCCAGCAGTTCTGGGCCCCACGACACCGGGGAGCTGTTTTTT

V: TRBV21-1
size: many
D: NA
J: TRBJ1-1
CDR3: CASSYIKGTEAFF
DNA: TGTGCCAGCAGCTACATAAAGGGGACTGAAGCTTTCTTT

V: TRBV19
size: NA
D: TRBD1
J: TRBJ2-6
CDR3: CASSMDRGLEGANVLTF
DNA: TGTGCCAGTAGTATGGACAGGGGGCTAGAGGGGGCCAACGTCCTGACTTTC

V: TRBV29-1
size: NA
D: NA
J: TRBJ1-4
CDR3: CSVETEVDEKLFF
DNA: TGCAGCGTTGAGACAGAGGTAGATGAAAAACTGTTTTTT

V: TRBV29-1
size: few
D: NA
J: TRBJ1-4
CDR3: CSVRVEGKLFF
DNA: TGCAGTGTCAGGGTGGAGGGAAAACTGTTTTTT

V: TRBV7-2
size: many
D: TRBD2
J: TRBJ2-3
CDR3: CASSPYLAGGLDTQYF
DNA: TGTGCCAGCAGCCCTTATCTAGCGGGGGGCTTGGATACGCAGTATTTT

V: TRBV6-6
size: few
D: NA
J: TRBJ1-1
CDR3: CASSYSKGREAFF
DNA: TGTGCCAGCAGTTACTCGAAGGGGCGAGAAGCTTTCTTT

V: TRBV5-6
size: few
D: NA
J: TRBJ2-1
CDR3: CASSLGAGSSYNEQFF
DNA: TGTGCCAGCAGCTTGGGTGCGGGAAGCTCCTACAATGAGCAGTTCTTC

V: TRBV12-3/TRBV12-4
size: NA
D: NA
J: TRBJ1-2
CDR3: CASSPVGTEEYGYTF
DNA: TGTGCCAGCAGCCCGGTAGGGACCGAGGAGTATGGCTACACCTTC